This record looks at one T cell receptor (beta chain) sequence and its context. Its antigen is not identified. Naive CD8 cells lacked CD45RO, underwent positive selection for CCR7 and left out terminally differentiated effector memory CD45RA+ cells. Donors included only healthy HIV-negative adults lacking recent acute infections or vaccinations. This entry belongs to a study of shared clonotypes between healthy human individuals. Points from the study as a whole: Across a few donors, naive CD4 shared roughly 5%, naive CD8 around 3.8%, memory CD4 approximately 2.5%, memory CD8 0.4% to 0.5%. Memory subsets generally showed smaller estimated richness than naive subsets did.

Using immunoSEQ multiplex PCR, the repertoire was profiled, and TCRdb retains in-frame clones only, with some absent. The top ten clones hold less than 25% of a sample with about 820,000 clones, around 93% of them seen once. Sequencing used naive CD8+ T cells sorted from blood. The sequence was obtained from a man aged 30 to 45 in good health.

The CDR3, as DNA: TGTGCCAGCAGTGAATCCTCGGCAAAGCCCCAGCATTTT. It specifies CASSESSAKPQHF. The V call is TRBV2, the J call TRBJ1-5; D ambiguous. The V gene lost 2 bases and the J gene lost 8 bases, with 10 bases spanning the gap. This CDR3 is built from 13 residues. CDR1 SNHLY and CDR2 FYNNEI come from the germline V gene.